This T cell receptor (beta chain) is drawn from a study of beta chain features in type 1 diabetes. The CDR3 consists of 15 residues. Study-level findings and limits: When VDJ junctions were examined, type 1 diabetes patients showed fewer insertions and more deletions.

In all sorted populations, purity surpassed 95%. Reverse transcribing all isolated RNA meant expressed TCRB transcripts were sequenced. Sequenced by immunoSEQ multiplex PCR; TCRdb stores in-frame clones only, minus some. The table lists about 620,000 clones, roughly 16% of them singletons. Comments on this clone: What it binds is unknown.

The gene calls are TRBV21-1 and TRBJ2-1. TRBV21-1 is a listed pseudogene. The sequenced sample was naive CD4+ T cells from blood. The source of this sequence is a man between 18 and 29 years old in good health. In DNA, the CDR3 is TGTGCCAGCAGCAAAGAGGGCACACGGTACAATGAGCAGTTCTTC. Its translation: CASSKEGTRYNEQFF.